The 31 T cell receptor beta chains presented below share a single source sample, sequenced in a study of blood T cell repertoires in COVID-19. The method was immunoSEQ multiplex PCR; TCRdb's version includes in-frame clones alone and lacks a portion of them. The sample lists nearly 100,000 clones; approximately 88% were seen once. Sample: peripheral blood. The receptors derive from a woman aged 55 to 70 with acute or convalescent COVID-19.

The chain is built from TRBV10-3 and TRBJ1-5; D unclear. CDR1 ENHRY and CDR2 SYGVKD come from the germline V gene. V was cut by 6 bases and J by 7 bases, with 19 bases left in between. The CDR3 length is 15 residues. CDR3 in DNA: TGTGCCATCAGGGAGGGTGGAGGGCGAGGGCAGCCCCAGCATTTT. This sequence encodes CAIREGGGRGQPQHF.

J is TRBJ2-5 and V is TRBV20-1; 8 bases map to TRBD2. Germline V gives CDR1 DFQATT, CDR2 SNEGSKA (reference sequence). This CDR3 comprises 15 residues. Trimming at V came to 3 bases and at J to 1 base, leaving 7 bases not matched to a gene. CDR3 bases: TGCAGTGCTAGTGAAGGCGGGGGGATCCAAGAGACCCAGTACTTC. The encoded protein is CSASEGGGIQETQYF.

The chain links TRBV6-5 to TRBJ1-3; D not certain. V lost 7 bases and J 1 base, leaving 8 bases between the germline ends. Germline values: CDR1 MNHEY, CDR2 SVGAGI. The CDR3 spans 13 residues. The chain's CDR3 is CASIAASGNTIYF. The CDR3, as DNA: TGTGCCAGCATCGCGGCATCTGGAAACACCATATATTTT.

The chain uses TRBV28 and TRBJ1-5; TRBD1 might be the D (5 bases). Germline values: CDR1 MDHEN, CDR2 SYDVKM. Deletions cut 6 bases from V and 4 bases from J, with 13 bases between. CDR3 length: 14 residues. The CDR3 DNA follows: TGTGCCAGCAGAAAGGGGCAGTGGAATCAGCCCCAGCATTTT. This translates into CASRKGQWNQPQHF.

The rearrangement joins TRBV19 to TRBJ2-5; the match to TRBD2 covers 7 bases. J was trimmed by 1 base and V by 2 bases; bases with no gene match: 4. The CDR3 is 15 residues long. CDR1 and CDR2 (germline): LNHDA, SQIVND (reference sequence). The CDR3 coding sequence is TGTGCCAGTAGTATACACCTAGCGGTCCAAGAGACCCAGTACTTC. Its translation: CASSIHLAVQETQYF.

This chain joins TRBV10-3 and TRBJ1-4; a weak D match, TRBD1 (5 bases). CDR3 length: 12 residues. Germline CDR1 ENHRY, CDR2 SYGVKD. V was clipped by 2 bases and J by 11 bases, with 9 bases between them. The CDR3 DNA follows: TGTGCCATCAGTGAGGGGGCCGCTAAACTGTTTTTT. Its protein is CAISEGAAKLFF.

The chain is built from TRBV5-1 and TRBJ2-3; weak D call: TRBD2 (6 bases). The CDR3 loop spans 14 amino acids. The V and J ends lost 4 bases and 6 bases respectively, with 15 bases between them. Germline V gene sequence: CDR1 SGHRS, CDR2 YFSETQ. The CDR3 loop is CASSPYPGLDTQYF. In DNA, the CDR3 is TGCGCCAGCAGCCCTTATCCGGGACTCGATACGCAGTATTTT.

This clone was detected only once. The chain has TRBV2 and TRBJ2-2, with 7 bases that match TRBD2. The V and J ends lost 8 bases and 3 bases, in that order; junction bases with no gene match: 6. Per germline, CDR1 SNHLY and CDR2 FYNNEI. The CDR3 extends over 14 amino acids. The CDR3 coding sequence is TGTGCCAGCGGGAGGGACGGGTACACCGGGGAGCTGTTTTTT. Its protein product is CASGRDGYTGELFF.

The V gene is TRBV2, the J gene TRBJ1-5; a weak D match, TRBD1 (5 bases). V lost 6 bases and J 4 bases, leaving 7 bases between the germline ends. This CDR3 contains 12 residues. Germline CDR1 and CDR2: SNHLY and FYNNEI. Here the CDR3 DNA reads TGTGCCAGCAGGAACAGGAATCAGCCCCAGCATTTT. Amino acid sequence: CASRNRNQPQHF. Looking up the rest from reference TRBV2 and TRBJ1-5 gives the full variable domain: EPEVTQTPSHQVTQMGQEVILRCVPISNHLYFYWYRQILGQKVEFLVSFYNNEISEKSEIFDDQFSVERPDGSNFTLKIRSTKLEDSAMYFCASRNRNQPQHFGDGTRLSIL.

The chain links TRBV28 to TRBJ2-5, with D uncertain. V lost 7 bases, J lost 5 bases, and 8 bases lay in between. Germline-derived CDR1 and CDR2 are MDHEN and SYDVKM. This CDR3 spans 11 amino acids. In nucleotides, the CDR3 is TGTGCCAGCATCGAAGCGGAGACCCAGTACTTC. Translating it yields CASIEAETQYF.

The V and J genes are TRBV6-5 and TRBJ2-7; possible D gene TRBD2, 7 bases. Trimming left V 0 bases short and J 1 base short, with 13 bases between. The CDR3 is made up of 16 amino acids. Germline CDR1 and CDR2: MNHEY and SVGAGI. The CDR3 DNA sequence: TGTGCCAGCAGTTACTCTCGCGGGGGCCTTTCCTACGAGCAGTACTTC. Its protein is CASSYSRGGLSYEQYF.

At least ten counts were recorded for this clone. This chain connects TRBV5-6 to TRBJ1-2; D remains unclear. CDR1 and CDR2 (germline): SGHDT, YYEEEE. Trimming stripped 7 bases from V and 8 bases from J, with 21 bases between. This CDR3 is built from 14 residues. The CDR3 reads CASSRVGRVGGYTF. The DNA of the CDR3 is TGTGCCAGCTCGAGGGTGGGAAGAGTAGGAGGCTACACCTTC.

V gene TRBV15 combines with J gene TRBJ2-7, with D tentatively TRBD2 (5 bases). CDR1 and CDR2 from the germline V gene are LNHNV and YYDKDF (reference sequence). Trimming took off 0 bases at V and 4 bases at J, with 13 bases between the two ends. CDR3 length: 15 amino acids. The CDR3, as DNA: TGTGCCACCAGCAGAGATACAGCTAGGACTTACGAGCAGTACTTC. Protein sequence: CATSRDTARTYEQYF.

The rearrangement joins TRBV5-1 to TRBJ2-7, with 7 bases fitting TRBD2. Looked up from germline, CDR1 is SGHRS and CDR2 is YFSETQ. The CDR3 covers 13 residues. Losses at the gene ends were 4 bases for V and 3 bases for J; bases not matched to a gene: 4. CDR3 region: CASSSAGVYEQYF. The CDR3 DNA sequence: TGCGCCAGCAGCAGCGCGGGGGTCTACGAGCAGTACTTC.

The rearrangement links TRBV19 to TRBJ2-5, with TRBD1 identical over 8 bases. The germline V gene encodes CDR1 LNHDA and CDR2 SQIVND (reference sequence). Trimming at V came to 6 bases and at J to 5 bases, leaving 11 bases not matched to a gene. CDR3 length: 15 amino acids. The CDR3 DNA is TGTGCCAGTAGGTCTCCGAGGACAGGGCGGGAGACCCAGTACTTC. Translated: CASRSPRTGRETQYF.

CDR3 sequence reads: CASSLGRDSFEEQYF. CDR3 bases: TGTGCCAGCAGCTTAGGCCGGGACTCCTTCGAGGAGCAGTACTTC. The chain combines TRBV7-9 with TRBJ2-7; weak D call: TRBD2 (6 bases). The CDR3 loop spans 15 amino acids. V gave up 1 base and J gave up 7 bases, with 17 bases separating them. Germline CDR1 and CDR2: SEHNR and FQNEAQ (reference sequence).

The chain carries TRBV28 and TRBJ1-3; 8 nucleotides agree with TRBD1. CDR3 length: 16 amino acids. CDR1 and CDR2 (germline): MDHEN, SYDVKM. The V gene end was trimmed by 4 bases and the J gene end by 0 bases; junction bases not matched to a gene: 5. The CDR3: CASSSGQGNSGNTIYF. The CDR3 DNA reads as TGTGCCAGCAGTTCAGGACAGGGCAACTCTGGAAACACCATATATTTT.

The rearrangement uses TRBV29-1 and TRBJ1-1, with TRBD1 as a possible D gene (5 bases). The germline CDR1 and CDR2 sequences are SQVTM and ANQGSEA. Deletions cut 5 bases from V and 0 bases from J, with 13 bases between. The CDR3 extends over 14 amino acids. CDR3 in DNA: TGCAGCGTTCAGGTTCGACAGCTGAACACTGAAGCTTTCTTT. Amino acid sequence: CSVQVRQLNTEAFF.

This chain uses TRBV19 with TRBJ2-2; 12 bases map to TRBD2. Germline assignment: CDR1 LNHDA and CDR2 SQIVND (reference sequence). The CDR3 covers 16 residues. V lost 6 bases, J lost 1 base, and 3 bases stayed unmatched. The CDR3 coding sequence is TGTGCCAGTAGATCACTAGCGGGGGGGAACACCGGGGAGCTGTTTTTT. Its translation is CASRSLAGGNTGELFF.

This chain uses TRBV19 with TRBJ1-5, with 8 nucleotides matching TRBD1. In germline, CDR1 is LNHDA, CDR2 SQIVND (reference sequence). The trim removed 7 bases at V and 0 bases at J, leaving 8 bases unmatched. The CDR3 is made up of 16 amino acids. The CDR3 spells CASTQTGDHSNQPQHF. CDR3 bases: TGTGCCAGTACTCAGACAGGGGATCATAGCAATCAGCCCCAGCATTTT. Filled out from reference TRBV19 and TRBJ1-5, the complete variable domain reads DGGITQSPKYLFRKEGQNVTLSCEQNLNHDAMYWYRQDPGQGLRLIYYSQIVNDFQKGDIAEGYSVSREKKESFPLTVTSAQKNPTAFYLCASTQTGDHSNQPQHFGDGTRLSIL.

This clone showed up just once. The chain uses TRBV11-3 and TRBJ1-4; 9 bases fit TRBD1. This CDR3 region has 14 residues. Germline V lookup: CDR1 SGHNT, CDR2 YENEEA. Trimming took 2 bases from V and 8 from J; bases not matched to a gene: 3. CDR3 sequence (DNA): TGTGCCAGCAGCTTATCCACAGGGGGCGAAAAACTGTTTTTT. Translating it yields CASSLSTGGEKLFF.

The chain is built from TRBV12-3 or TRBV12-4 and TRBJ1-3; D unclear. The length of the CDR3 is 10 residues. V dropped 10 bases and J dropped 7 bases, with 8 bases sitting between them. The chain's CDR3 is CATSRNTIYF. Written as DNA, the CDR3 is TGTGCCACCTCCCGGAACACCATATATTTT.

V gene TRBV7-2 combines with J gene TRBJ1-5, with D perhaps TRBD1 (6 bases). This CDR3 has 17 residues. The germline V gene encodes CDR1 SGHTA and CDR2 FQGNSA. V was cut by 1 base and J by 4 bases, with 17 bases left in between. For the CDR3, the DNA is TGTGCCAGCAGCTTAGGGTGGGGGCACGACATAAATCAGCCCCAGCATTTT. This encodes CASSLGWGHDINQPQHF.

V usage is TRBV15 and J usage is TRBJ2-1; 10 bases are a match to TRBD2. Germline CDR1 LNHNV, CDR2 YYDKDF (reference sequence). There are 17 residues in the CDR3. The junction had 6 bases not matched to a gene; V was cut back by 4 bases and J by 0 bases. This chain's CDR3 is CATSILTSGYSYNEQFF. The CDR3, as DNA: TGTGCCACCAGCATTCTGACTAGCGGGTACTCCTACAATGAGCAGTTCTTC.

The genes are TRBV27 and TRBJ1-2; 9 nucleotides match TRBD1. This CDR3 region has 16 residues. The V segment lost 5 bases and the J segment 4 bases; nucleotides outside the gene matches: 11. Germline-derived CDR1 and CDR2 are MNHEY and SMNVEV (reference sequence). The CDR3 nucleotides are TGTGCCAGCAGTCAATTCCCGGGACAGGGATCCTATGGCTACACCTTC. Protein product: CASSQFPGQGSYGYTF.

The J gene is TRBJ2-2, the V gene TRBV15, with TRBD2 as a possible D gene (6 bases). There are 15 residues in the CDR3. CDR1 and CDR2 from the germline V gene are LNHNV and YYDKDF (reference sequence). Trimming took 0 bases from V and 6 from J, leaving 11 bases between them. CDR3 sequence reads: CATSRDTSTPGELFF. CDR3 DNA sequence: TGTGCCACCAGCAGAGATACTAGCACGCCCGGGGAGCTGTTTTTT.

The chain recombines TRBV7-2 with TRBJ1-3, with 7 positions matching TRBD1. The length of the CDR3 is 13 residues. V trimming: 6 bases; J trimming: 6 bases; junction bases outside the gene matches: 5. Germline V gene lookup returns CDR1 SGHTA and CDR2 FQGNSA. CDR3 loop: CASRITGVNTIYF. The CDR3 DNA follows: TGTGCCAGCAGGATAACAGGGGTAAACACCATATATTTT. Combining the CDR3 with reference TRBV7-2 and TRBJ1-3 gives the whole variable domain GAGVSQSPSNKVTEKGKDVELRCDPISGHTALYWYRQSLGQGLEFLIYFQGNSAPDKSGLPSDRFSAERTGGSVSTLTIQRTQQEDSAVYLCASRITGVNTIYFGEGSWLTVV.

The rearrangement links TRBV9 to TRBJ1-2; 7 positions match TRBD1. V was clipped by 4 bases and J by 3 bases; unmatched bases: 3. Per the germline V gene, CDR1 is SGDLS and CDR2 is YYNGEE. This CDR3 contains 13 residues. CDR3 sequence (DNA): TGTGCCAGCAGCCCGACAGGGTACTATGGCTACACCTTC. Translated, it gives CASSPTGYYGYTF. The full variable domain, its missing parts supplied by reference TRBV9 and TRBJ1-2, is DSGVTQTPKHLITATGQRVTLRCSPRSGDLSVYWYQQSLDQGLQFLIQYYNGEERAKGNILERFSAQQFPDLHSELNLSSLELGDSALYFCASSPTGYYGYTFGSGTRLTVV.

J is TRBJ2-7 and V is TRBV24-1, with 8 bases aligning to TRBD1. V lost 3 bases and J lost 3; bases outside the gene matches: 6. Germline lookup yields CDR1 KGHDR and CDR2 SFDVKD. The CDR3 has 15 residues. The CDR3 DNA reads as TGTGCCACCAGTGATACCCGGGACAGGAGCTACGAGCAGTACTTC. Amino acids: CATSDTRDRSYEQYF.

This chain uses TRBV19 with TRBJ2-5; D is uncertain. Trimming pared 3 bases from V and 7 bases from J, leaving 15 bases between. Germline loops: CDR1 LNHDA, CDR2 SQIVND (reference sequence). CDR3 size: 14 residues. The CDR3 DNA sequence: TGTGCCAGTAGTATTGGCACAGCCCTGGGGACCCAGTACTTC. Amino acids: CASSIGTALGTQYF.

The chain combines TRBV5-1 with TRBJ2-7, with a weak D call TRBD2 (5 bases). Germline V lookup: CDR1 SGHRS, CDR2 YFSETQ. The length of the CDR3 is 12 residues. Trimming left V 5 bases short and J 2 bases short, with 8 bases between. In nucleotides, the CDR3 is TGCGCCAGCAGAGAGGGTGCCTACGAGCAGTACTTC. This encodes CASREGAYEQYF.